This T cell receptor beta chain was recorded in a study of blood T cells in healthy people across ages. Ranging in age from about 6 to 100, the donors were healthy Caucasian individuals from Russia. This CDR3 contains 15 residues. Germline V lookup: CDR1 MNHEY, CDR2 SVGAGI. With 0 bases removed from V and 7 bases from J, the gap between germline ends came to 13 bases. This clonotype was picked up one time. The authors ran a second PCR of 7 to 11 cycles using a sample-barcoded 5' primer and a J-beta primer mix. Sequencing of every sample gave 3 million or more CDR3-containing paired-end reads. TCRdb reanalysed the 5' RACE reads using MiXCR and keeps one entry per CDR3 protein. The table has 550,000 to 600,000 distinct CDR3 sequences, roughly 48% seen once.

V and J are TRBV6-5 and TRBJ2-1; possible D gene TRBD1, 5 bases. What was sequenced was blood. The TCR comes from a man older than 75 in good health. The CDR3 loop is CASSYSADSTNEQFF. The CDR3 DNA follows: TGTGCCAGCAGTTACTCGGCAGACAGTACTAATGAGCAGTTCTTC.